This T cell receptor (beta chain) was documented in a study of T-cell memory formation after mild COVID-19. Using its own MiXCR run on the 5' RACE reads, TCRdb lists one record per CDR3 protein. The sample lists around 410,000 distinct CDR3 sequences, 20% to 30% occurring once. V lost 1 base, J lost 5 bases, and 5 bases stayed unmatched. The germline V gene has CDR1 MNHNS and CDR2 SASEGT. The CDR3 sequence is 15 residues long. This clonotype has more than one count but fewer than ten. This clonotype was sampled from an adult woman who had mild COVID-19 (a few samples of this study predate the infection). Cell type and time point are not known. The sequencing input was PBMCs or a T cell subset sorted from them (not recorded which). The chain has TRBV6-1 and TRBJ2-7, with 10 bases aligning to TRBD1. The chain's CDR3 is CASSEGTGGVDEQYF. In DNA, the CDR3 is TGTGCCAGCAGTGAAGGGACAGGGGGTGTGGACGAGCAGTACTTC.